This T cell receptor (beta chain) was observed in a study of T cells in Graves' hyperthyroidism and ophthalmopathy. This clonotype was seen at least ten times. Germline loops: CDR1 MDHEN, CDR2 SYDVKM. J lost 9 bases, V lost 3 bases, and 12 bases had no gene match. CDR3 length: 16 amino acids. TCR beta CDR3 regions were amplified from RNA transcripts. HTBI primers were the set used in a first-round RT-PCR of the TCR CDR3. TCRdb re-called the multiplex PCR reads through MiXCR, storing one row per CDR3 protein. The sample consists of fewer than 900,000 distinct CDR3 sequences, 15% to 20% of them appearing once.

The material sequenced was blood. The V and J genes are TRBV28 and TRBJ2-1, with 9 bases fitting TRBD2. The sequence was obtained from a woman aged 45-59 years with Graves' hyperthyroidism that later progressed to Graves' ophthalmopathy. Here the CDR3 reads CASSLGSSGARGEQFF. The CDR3 DNA reads as TGTGCCAGCAGTTTGGGGTCTAGCGGGGCCCGGGGTGAGCAGTTCTTC. Combining the CDR3 with reference TRBV28 and TRBJ2-1 gives the whole variable domain DVKVTQSSRYLVKRTGEKVFLECVQDMDHENMFWYRQDPGLGLRLIYFSYDVKMKEKGDIPEGYSVSREKKERFSLILESASTNQTSMYLCASSLGSSGARGEQFFGPGTRLTVL.